The 21 T cell receptor beta chains given below trace back to one sample, sequenced in a study of blood T cell repertoires in COVID-19. Only in-frame clones appear in the TCRdb table, and some are missing; sequencing was by immunoSEQ multiplex PCR. The sample consists of 100,000 to 120,000 clones, about 90% of them appearing once. Sample: peripheral blood. These receptors all stem from a human donor in a cohort sampled during active COVID-19.

V is TRBV19 and J is TRBJ2-1; 15 bases map to TRBD2. The CDR3 extends over 16 amino acids. The junction had 8 bases not matched to a gene; V was cut back by 7 bases and J by 7 bases. Germline V CDR1 and CDR2: LNHDA, SQIVND (reference sequence). The DNA for the CDR3 is TGTGCCAGTACCCCCCGGGGACTAGCGGGAGGTAATGAGCAGTTCTTC. As protein: CASTPRGLAGGNEQFF.

This clone was picked up one time. J is TRBJ2-1 and V is TRBV5-6; 12 bases are a match to TRBD2. From germline, CDR1 is SGHDT and CDR2 YYEEEE. V was pared by 4 bases and J by 6 bases, with 8 bases of the junction left unmatched. This CDR3 has 16 amino acids. The CDR3 spells CASSLELLAGGNEQFF. In DNA form, the CDR3 reads TGTGCCAGCAGCCTTGAACTACTAGCGGGGGGCAATGAGCAGTTCTTC.

The chain couples TRBV11-3 to TRBJ2-3; TRBD2 agrees at 10 bases. CDR1 is SGHNT and CDR2 is YENEEA in the germline V gene. This CDR3 is 16 amino acids long. V was pared by 5 bases and J by 5 bases, with 10 bases of the junction left unmatched. DNA of the CDR3: TGTGCCAGCAGCGAGCGGGGAGCGGGAGGGAAAGATACGCAGTATTTT. The encoded protein is CASSERGAGGKDTQYF. The full variable domain, rest sourced from reference TRBV11-3 and TRBJ2-3, is EAGVVQSPRYKIIEKKQPVAFWCNPISGHNTLYWYLQNLGQGPELLIRYENEEAVDDSQLPKDRFSAERLKGVDSTLKIQPAELGDSAVYLCASSERGAGGKDTQYFGPGTRLTVL.

This chain joins TRBV6-2 or TRBV6-3 and TRBJ2-5, with 7 positions matching TRBD1. The CDR3 is 15 amino acids. Germline CDR1 and CDR2: MNHEY and SVGEGT. V was clipped by 5 bases and J by 5 bases; unmatched bases: 11. The CDR3, as DNA: TGTGCCAGCAGTACCGACTGGACAGGCCGGGAGACCCAGTACTTC. Its protein product is CASSTDWTGRETQYF.

The CDR3 sequence is CATSSMTGATDTQYF. DNA for the CDR3: TGTGCCACCAGCAGCATGACAGGGGCCACAGATACGCAGTATTTT. The rearrangement joins TRBV15 to TRBJ2-3; TRBD1 matches at 8 bases. Germline CDR1 is LNHNV and CDR2 is YYDKDF (reference sequence). J gave up 2 bases and V 3 bases, and 4 bases lay outside the gene matches. The CDR3 is made up of 15 amino acids.

The rearrangement links TRBV28 to TRBJ2-5, with D possibly being TRBD2 (7 bases). V was trimmed by 7 bases and J by 5 bases, leaving 17 bases between them. The V gene's germline CDR1 is MDHEN and CDR2 SYDVKM. The CDR3 is made up of 14 amino acids. As DNA, the CDR3 is TGTGCCAGCACCCCCCCGGGGGGCTGGGAGACCCAGTACTTC. This gives the protein CASTPPGGWETQYF. Full variable domain (rest looked up from reference TRBV28 and TRBJ2-5): DVKVTQSSRYLVKRTGEKVFLECVQDMDHENMFWYRQDPGLGLRLIYFSYDVKMKEKGDIPEGYSVSREKKERFSLILESASTNQTSMYLCASTPPGGWETQYFGPGTRLLVL.

This sequence joins TRBV5-1 and TRBJ1-3; D perhaps matches TRBD1 (5 bases). The CDR3 covers 15 residues. In germline, CDR1 is SGHRS, CDR2 YFSETQ. The V and J ends lost 5 bases and 7 bases respectively, with 19 bases between them. CDR3 nucleotides: TGCGCCAGCAGTTCGGACGGGGGGTCTTCTAACACCATATATTTT. Protein: CASSSDGGSSNTIYF.

The chain is built from TRBV19 and TRBJ1-5, with no clear D. Germline lookup yields CDR1 LNHDA and CDR2 SQIVND (reference sequence). The V end lost 7 bases, the J end lost 6 bases, and 19 bases lay between the germline ends. The CDR3 is 15 amino acids. The CDR3 nucleotides are TGTGCCAGTAATCCGCCGGGAGGCCCTAGTCAGCCCCAGCATTTT. As protein: CASNPPGGPSQPQHF.

The V and J genes are TRBV28 and TRBJ2-2, with 8 bases fitting TRBD1. Per the germline V gene, CDR1 is MDHEN and CDR2 is SYDVKM. V dropped 8 bases and J dropped 4; count of bases not matched to a gene: 3. The CDR3 is 13 residues long. CDR3 residues: CASLQGGTGELFF. In nucleotides, the CDR3 is TGTGCCAGCCTACAGGGGGGCACCGGGGAGCTGTTTTTT. Full variable domain (remainder filled in from reference TRBV28 and TRBJ2-2): DVKVTQSSRYLVKRTGEKVFLECVQDMDHENMFWYRQDPGLGLRLIYFSYDVKMKEKGDIPEGYSVSREKKERFSLILESASTNQTSMYLCASLQGGTGELFFGEGSRLTVL.

The rearrangement joins TRBV29-1 to TRBJ2-7; D might be TRBD1 (6 bases). CDR3 size: 12 residues. Germline CDR1 SQVTM, CDR2 ANQGSEA. The germline V and J ends were trimmed by 4 bases and 0 bases, with 7 bases remaining between them. The CDR3 DNA sequence: TGCAGCGTTGCCAGGGGCTCCTACGAGCAGTACTTC. Residues: CSVARGSYEQYF.

The V and J genes are TRBV7-8 and TRBJ1-2; D unresolved. This CDR3 comprises 13 residues. The germline V gene has CDR1 SGHVS and CDR2 FQNEAQ. Trimming took off 3 bases at V and 6 bases at J, with 11 bases between the two ends. CDR3 region: CASSFLKGDGYTF. CDR3 DNA sequence: TGTGCCAGCAGCTTTTTGAAGGGAGATGGCTACACCTTC.

This rearrangement joins TRBV3-1 (or the pseudogene TRBV3-2) to TRBJ1-6; D gene ambiguous. Trimming took off 4 bases at V and 0 bases at J, with 10 bases between the two ends. Germline V gene lookup returns CDR1 LGHDT and CDR2 YNNKEL (reference sequence). This CDR3 has 16 amino acids. In nucleotides, the CDR3 is TGTGCCAGCAGCCCTATTGGGAGCTCCTATAATTCACCCCTCCACTTT. As protein: CASSPIGSSYNSPLHF.

The V and J genes are TRBV14 and TRBJ1-5, with D unclear. Deletions cut 5 bases from V and 2 bases from J, with 7 bases between. Germline V gene data show CDR1 as SGHDN and CDR2 as FVKESK. The CDR3 spans 13 residues. This chain's CDR3 is CASSAQGNQPQHF. The CDR3 DNA reads TGTGCCAGCAGCGCCCAGGGCAATCAGCCCCAGCATTTT.

The chain links TRBV6-1 to TRBJ1-3, with 8 positions matching TRBD1. Germline trimming cut 0 bases from V and 3 bases from J; bases unmatched to any gene: 7. The CDR3 length is 17 residues. Looked up from germline, CDR1 is MNHNS and CDR2 is SASEGT. The CDR3 DNA follows: TGTGCCAGCAGTGAAGCCTCAGGGGGCTTGGTTGGAAACACCATATATTTT. This encodes CASSEASGGLVGNTIYF.

Regarding this clone: The same CDR3 can be traced to other DNA sequences in this sample. The chain recombines TRBV20-1 with TRBJ2-7, with D tentatively TRBD1 (6 bases). Germline-derived CDR1 and CDR2 are DFQATT and SNEGSKA (reference sequence). V lost 3 bases to trimming and J lost 7 bases, with 19 bases between them. The CDR3 has 14 amino acids. For the CDR3, the DNA is TGCAGTGCTAGTTTGGGCAGGGGTGTGGATGAGCAGTACTTC. This codes for CSASLGRGVDEQYF.

The chain links TRBV6-4 to TRBJ2-1; possibly TRBD2 for D (7 bases). From germline, CDR1 is MRHNA and CDR2 SNTAGT. CDR3 size: 16 residues. With 4 bases removed from V and 4 bases from J, the gap between germline ends came to 17 bases. The CDR3 DNA reads as TGTGCCAGCAGTGCGGAGGGGGGGCTCTCTTACAATGAGCAGTTCTTC. It specifies CASSAEGGLSYNEQFF.

The J gene is TRBJ2-1, the V gene TRBV4-1; 11 bases agree with TRBD2. J was trimmed by 16 bases and V by 4 bases; bases with no gene match: 15. This CDR3 spans 15 amino acids. Germline assignment: CDR1 MGHRA and CDR2 YSYEKL. CDR3 nucleotides: TGCGCCAGCAGCCCGGCCGGGACTAGCGGCGGCGGGGGATTCTTC. Translating gives CASSPAGTSGGGGFF.

As DNA, the CDR3 is TGTGCCAGCAGCGTAGGTGCTGCTCGGTTGGATGAGCAGTTCTTC. This encodes CASSVGAARLDEQFF. The chain carries TRBV9 and TRBJ2-1; D remains unclear. The CDR3 sequence is 15 residues long. Trimming took 0 bases from V and 8 from J, leaving 15 bases between them. Germline-derived CDR1 and CDR2 are SGDLS and YYNGEE.

The rearrangement uses TRBV7-2 and TRBJ2-1; TRBD2 aligns across 9 bases. CDR1 and CDR2 from the germline V gene are SGHTA and FQGNSA. With 5 bases clipped from V and 8 bases from J, the junction kept 13 bases outside the gene matches. CDR3 length equals 16 residues. The CDR3 sequence is CASSPNGAGGSHEQFF. The DNA of the CDR3 is TGTGCCAGCAGCCCCAATGGGGCGGGGGGGAGCCATGAGCAGTTCTTC.

This chain links TRBV11-1 with TRBJ1-1; D unclear. This CDR3 has 12 residues. Trimming took 1 base from V and 8 from J, leaving 8 bases between them. The V gene's germline CDR1 is SGHAT and CDR2 FQDESV (reference sequence). The CDR3 sequence is CASSLGASEAFF. CDR3 DNA sequence: TGTGCCAGCAGCTTAGGGGCCTCCGAAGCTTTCTTT.

The chain carries TRBV19 and TRBJ1-2, with D perhaps matching TRBD1 (6 bases). The CDR3 runs 14 residues. From germline, CDR1 is LNHDA and CDR2 SQIVND (reference sequence). Trimming removed 3 bases from V and 4 bases from J, with 12 bases in between. As DNA, the CDR3 is TGTGCCAGTAGTATCGGGGGGCTGCGCTATGGCTACACCTTC. This sequence encodes CASSIGGLRYGYTF.